Below are 15 T cell receptor beta chains sequenced from a single sample in a study of OX40 agonist ivuxolimab in advanced cancers. Data came from immunoSEQ multiplex PCR; TCRdb stores just in-frame clones and leaves some out. Among about 51,000 clones listed, over 75% were seen once. This sample comprised CD4+ or CD8+ T cells sorted from blood, obtained in a trial of the OX40 agonist ivuxolimab. The receptor set was obtained from an adult with an advanced solid tumor such as melanoma, head and neck, liver or kidney cancer.

This chain's CDR3 is CSVEVVVGETQYF. The DNA of the CDR3 is TGCAGCGTTGAGGTGGTCGTTGGAGAGACCCAGTACTTC. The chain has TRBV29-1 and TRBJ2-5, with D uncertain. In germline, CDR1 is SQVTM, CDR2 ANQGSEA. CDR3 size: 13 residues. V lost 3 bases and J lost 4, with 12 bases in between.

V is TRBV6-5 and J is TRBJ1-1, with a tentative D call TRBD1 (5 bases). Trimming left V 11 bases short and J 3 bases short, with 16 bases between. CDR3 length: 13 residues. Germline CDR1 is MNHEY and CDR2 is SVGAGI. The CDR3 loop is CAVRGVRDTEAFF. Here the CDR3 DNA reads TGTGCCGTCCGGGGGGTTCGGGACACTGAAGCTTTCTTT.

This clone was seen once. This chain joins TRBV6-4 and TRBJ2-1; 9 bases align to TRBD2. Per the germline V gene, CDR1 is MRHNA and CDR2 is SNTAGT. The CDR3 extends over 16 amino acids. V dropped 0 bases and J dropped 8; count of bases not matched to a gene: 8. CDR3 amino acids: CASSDSGGRALYEQFF. The DNA of the CDR3 is TGTGCCAGCAGTGACTCCGGCGGGAGGGCCCTCTATGAGCAGTTCTTC.

The chain recombines TRBV15 with TRBJ2-5; 7 positions agree with TRBD1. Matching the DNA end better, TRBJ2-7 makes the J call doubtful. CDR3 length: 15 residues. Germline V gene lookup returns CDR1 LNHNV and CDR2 YYDKDF (reference sequence). The CDR3 protein is CATSRAATGTYEQYF. For the CDR3, the DNA is TGTGCCACCAGCAGAGCGGCGACAGGGACCTACGAGCAGTACTTC.

This clone has a handful of counts. This chain joins TRBV27 and TRBJ2-7, with 7 bases fitting TRBD2. Looked up from germline, CDR1 is MNHEY and CDR2 is SMNVEV (reference sequence). V trimming: 2 bases; J trimming: 3 bases; junction bases outside the gene matches: 7. This CDR3 is 15 amino acids long. CDR3: CASSLKFGGNYEQYF. In nucleotides, the CDR3 is TGTGCCAGCAGTTTAAAATTCGGGGGGAACTACGAGCAGTACTTC.

This clone occurred a few times. This chain joins TRBV15 and TRBJ1-5; possibly TRBD1 for D (6 bases). CDR3 length equals 14 residues. Per germline, CDR1 LNHNV and CDR2 YYDKDF (reference sequence). V was clipped by 4 bases and J by 7 bases, with 14 bases between them. The DNA for the CDR3 is TGTGCCACCAGCACTGGGACAATTGGCCAGCCCCAGCATTTT. As protein: CATSTGTIGQPQHF.

V gene TRBV5-4 combines with J gene TRBJ2-2; TRBD2 matches 8 bases. Germline assignment: CDR1 SGHNT and CDR2 YYREEE (reference sequence). Unmatched junction bases numbered 9, after V lost 4 bases and J lost 4 bases. The CDR3 extends over 16 amino acids. The CDR3 region is CASSALGGRTTGELFF. In nucleotides, the CDR3 is TGTGCCAGCAGCGCTCTGGGCGGGAGGACCACCGGGGAGCTGTTTTTT.

This chain links TRBV19 with TRBJ2-1; tentatively, D is TRBD2 (6 bases). Per the germline V gene, CDR1 is LNHDA and CDR2 is SQIVND (reference sequence). The CDR3 has 17 residues. V dropped 3 bases and J dropped 1 base, with 16 bases sitting between them. The CDR3 sequence: CASSIVLGTQSYNEQFF. CDR3 DNA: TGTGCCAGTAGTATCGTGCTCGGGACTCAATCCTACAATGAGCAGTTCTTC.

The chain links TRBV5-1 to TRBJ2-1; D remains ambiguous. Looked up from germline, CDR1 is SGHRS and CDR2 is YFSETQ. The CDR3 is 15 amino acids. The V gene lost 0 bases and the J gene lost 1 base, with 8 bases spanning the gap. CDR3 nucleotide sequence: TGCGCCAGCAGCTTGGATGCGGTTTCCTACAATGAGCAGTTCTTC. Translated: CASSLDAVSYNEQFF.

The chain employs TRBV5-6 and TRBJ2-6, with 7 bases lining up with TRBD1. This CDR3 contains 18 residues. CDR1 is SGHDT and CDR2 is YYEEEE in the germline V gene. The J segment lost 1 base and the V segment lost 0 bases, leaving 7 bases of the junction unmatched. This chain's CDR3 is CASSLAGTESSGANVLTF. The CDR3 DNA reads TGTGCCAGCAGCTTGGCCGGGACAGAATCTTCTGGGGCCAACGTCCTGACTTTC.

This chain joins TRBV11-1 and TRBJ2-2; 7 bases align to TRBD1. This CDR3 is 15 amino acids long. Per germline, CDR1 SGHAT and CDR2 FQDESV (reference sequence). V lost 4 bases and J lost 7; bases outside the gene matches: 9. The CDR3 is CASSSTRDRSGELFF. The CDR3 DNA is TGTGCCAGCAGCTCAACTAGGGACAGAAGCGGGGAGCTGTTTTTT.

The genes are TRBV28 and TRBJ1-1; maybe TRBD1 (5 bases). Trimming shortened V by 4 bases and J by 14 bases, and 17 bases separated the two germline ends. Per the germline V gene, CDR1 is MDHEN and CDR2 is SYDVKM. The CDR3 consists of 12 residues. The CDR3 coding sequence is TGTGCCAGCAGTTCTACGGGACGACGGACATTCTTT. It specifies CASSSTGRRTFF.

The chain uses TRBV7-2 and TRBJ2-2, with D perhaps given as TRBD1 or TRBD2 (6 bases each). Looked up from germline, CDR1 is SGHTA and CDR2 is FQGNSA. Trimming removed 4 bases from V and 1 base from J, with 19 bases in between. This CDR3 is 18 amino acids long. The CDR3 sequence is CASSSPRGRVWNTGELFF. DNA of the CDR3: TGTGCCAGCAGCTCCCCTCGGGGGCGGGTCTGGAACACCGGGGAGCTGTTTTTT.

The chain has TRBV19 and TRBJ2-7; 11 bases fit TRBD2. The CDR3 sequence is 16 residues long. J gave up 9 bases and V 1 base, and 11 bases lay outside the gene matches. Germline V gives CDR1 LNHDA, CDR2 SQIVND (reference sequence). The CDR3 region is CASSIGTGTSGLSQYF. In DNA form, the CDR3 reads TGTGCCAGTAGTATAGGTACCGGGACTAGCGGTCTTTCGCAGTACTTC.

This clone has more than one count but fewer than ten. This chain's CDR3 is CASSVAGQGNTIYF. The CDR3 DNA is TGTGCCAGCAGCGTAGCGGGACAAGGAAACACCATATATTTT. This sequence joins TRBV9 and TRBJ1-3, with D possibly matching TRBD1 (6 bases). The CDR3 runs 14 residues. V lost 0 bases and J 4 bases, leaving 8 bases between the germline ends. CDR1 SGDLS and CDR2 YYNGEE come from the germline V gene.